This passage covers 19 T cell receptor beta chains from one sample sequenced in a study of prognosis after radiotherapy for stage I lung cancer. From genomic DNA, two-round multiplex PCR was used to amplify TCR beta CDR3. The authors ran first-round PCR with primers specific to each TRBV and TRBJ gene. TCRdb fed the multiplex PCR reads into MiXCR, producing one record per CDR3 protein. This sample has approximately 22,000 distinct CDR3 sequences, with about 40% found just once. The specimen was PBMCs, collected before or after stereotactic body radiation therapy (not recorded which). Source of these receptors: a donor over 45 with non-small cell lung cancer.

The table lists this clonotype with many counts. The chain couples TRBV5-5 to TRBJ1-5; 7 bases line up with TRBD1. Germline V lookup: CDR1 SGHKS, CDR2 YYEKEE (reference sequence). V gave up 1 base and J gave up 7 bases; unmatched junction bases: 11. The CDR3 runs 16 residues. This CDR3 reads CASSLTQSQGNQPQHF. The CDR3, as DNA: TGTGCCAGCAGCTTGACCCAATCACAGGGGAACCAGCCCCAGCATTTT. Filled out from reference TRBV5-5 and TRBJ1-5, the complete variable domain reads DAGVTQSPTHLIKTRGQQVTLRCSPISGHKSVSWYQQVLGQGPQFIFQYYEKEERGRGNFPDRFSARQFPNYSSELNVNALLLGDSALYLCASSLTQSQGNQPQHFGDGTRLSIL.

This clonotype was recorded many times. The chain joins TRBV3-1 to TRBJ2-1, with TRBD2 matching over 7 bases. There are 16 residues in the CDR3. V lost 1 base to trimming and J lost 4 bases; unmatched junction nucleotides: 7. Germline CDR1 reads LGHDT; CDR2 reads YNNKEL (reference sequence). CDR3 loop: CASSQVAGAEYNEQFF. CDR3 nucleotide sequence: TGTGCCAGCAGCCAAGTGGCGGGAGCAGAGTACAATGAGCAGTTCTTC.

This clonotype ranks as medium-sized (0.01 to 0.1%). The genes are TRBV11-3 and TRBJ2-2; 9 positions match TRBD2. The germline CDR1 and CDR2 sequences are SGHNT and YENEEA. Unmatched junction bases numbered 9, after V lost 10 bases and J lost 0 bases. The CDR3 sequence is 16 residues long. CDR3 nucleotides: TGTGCCACCACAACTAGCGGGTACACGAACACCGGGGAGCTGTTTTTT. Translating it yields CATTTSGYTNTGELFF.

This clonotype was seen many times. The gene calls are TRBV7-8 and TRBJ2-5, with D possibly matching TRBD2 (6 bases). Trimming pared 3 bases from V and 5 bases from J, leaving 10 bases between. CDR1 SGHVS and CDR2 FQNEAQ come from the germline V gene. This CDR3 region has 13 residues. CDR3 sequence reads: CASSFAGTETQYF. The CDR3 DNA is TGTGCCAGCAGCTTTGCGGGAACGGAGACCCAGTACTTC. The entire variable domain, with the rest obtained from reference TRBV7-8 and TRBJ2-5, is as follows: GAGVSQSPRYKVAKRGQDVALRCDPISGHVSLFWYQQALGQGPEFLTYFQNEAQLDKSGLPSDRFFAERPEGSVSTLKIQRTQQEDSAVYLCASSFAGTETQYFGPGTRLLVL.

The rearrangement links TRBV19 to TRBJ1-5; 7 bases agree with TRBD1. Germline V gene sequence: CDR1 LNHDA, CDR2 SQIVND (reference sequence). Trimming took 6 bases from V and 3 from J; bases not matched to a gene: 14. The CDR3 spans 17 residues. The CDR3 bases are TGTGCCAGTAGGCCACGTGACAGGGTGCCTATCAATCAGCCCCAGCATTTT. Amino acid sequence: CASRPRDRVPINQPQHF.

The V gene is TRBV20-1, the J gene TRBJ2-7, with TRBD1 matching 9 bases. Germline V gives CDR1 DFQATT, CDR2 SNEGSKA (reference sequence). The length of the CDR3 is 16 residues. The V segment lost 6 bases and the J segment 3 bases; nucleotides outside the gene matches: 15. CDR3: CSAVYPLGQGIYEQYF. CDR3 coding DNA: TGCAGTGCCGTGTACCCATTAGGACAGGGGATCTACGAGCAGTACTTC.

Worth noting for this clonotype: This could be a read error, since a much larger clone is one nucleotide away. V gene TRBV5-6 combines with J gene TRBJ1-1, with 9 positions matching TRBD1. The CDR3 runs 13 residues. With 6 bases clipped from V and 11 bases from J, the junction kept 11 bases outside the gene matches. From germline, CDR1 is SGHDT and CDR2 YYEEEE. CDR3 residues: CASNRGPDRGAFF. The CDR3 DNA sequence: TGTGCCAGCAACAGGGGGCCCGACAGGGGTGCTTTCTTT.

The rearrangement links TRBV2 to TRBJ1-2; D is perhaps TRBD1 (5 bases). The CDR3 loop spans 13 amino acids. Trimming removed 7 bases from V and 8 bases from J, with 17 bases in between. In germline, CDR1 is SNHLY, CDR2 FYNNEI. The CDR3 protein is CASTRDQTAGYTF. CDR3 sequence (DNA): TGTGCCAGCACCCGGGACCAGACGGCCGGCTACACCTTC.

This clonotype was picked up many times. One junction end does not reproduce the germline sequence, and a read error may be involved. The chain is built from TRBV12-3 or TRBV12-4 and TRBJ2-1, with 10 bases lining up with TRBD2. The CDR3 spans 13 residues. CDR3 sequence (DNA): TGTGCCAGCAGTTTGGGTCTAGCGGGAGATCATCCCTTC. Translation gives CASSLGLAGDHPF.

This clonotype was seen many times. The chain employs TRBV5-1 and TRBJ1-6; 8 bases match TRBD1. Per germline, CDR1 SGHRS and CDR2 YFSETQ. V lost 4 bases and J lost 7; bases outside the gene matches: 10. This CDR3 contains 16 residues. The CDR3 protein is CASSQTGVEGNSPLHF. In nucleotides, the CDR3 is TGCGCCAGCAGCCAGACAGGGGTAGAGGGAAATTCACCCCTCCACTTT.

This clonotype is medium-sized within its sample. Written as DNA, the CDR3 is TGTGCCAGCAGTTACACACCGGGACTAGCGGGAAGAGAAGATACGCAGTATTTT. Protein product: CASSYTPGLAGREDTQYF. The V call is TRBV6-2 or TRBV6-3, the J call TRBJ2-3; 13 bases are shared with TRBD2. Germline trimming cut 2 bases from V and 5 bases from J; bases unmatched to any gene: 10. This CDR3 spans 18 amino acids. Per germline, CDR1 MNHEY and CDR2 SVGEGT.

Within the sample, this clonotype is medium-sized. The chain has TRBV6-2 or TRBV6-3 and TRBJ2-1; unclear D gene. Germline V lookup: CDR1 MNHEY, CDR2 SVGEGT. This CDR3 is 11 amino acids long. Deletions cut 6 bases from V and 7 bases from J, with 7 bases between. The chain's CDR3 is CASSRANEQFF. The DNA of the CDR3 is TGTGCCAGCAGCCGGGCGAATGAGCAGTTCTTC.

The chain combines TRBV5-4 with TRBJ1-1; 10 bases align to TRBD1. Germline CDR1 is SGHNT and CDR2 is YYREEE (reference sequence). The V segment lost 4 bases and the J segment 6 bases; nucleotides outside the gene matches: 15. The CDR3 is made up of 17 amino acids. DNA of the CDR3: TGTGCCAGCAGCCCTGGGGGATCGAGACAGGGGGCATCTGAAGCTTTCTTT. This codes for CASSPGGSRQGASEAFF.

This clonotype has ten or more counts. The genes are TRBV25-1 and TRBJ2-7; no reliable D call. Trimming took 6 bases from V and 3 from J, leaving 12 bases between them. CDR3 size: 13 residues. Germline CDR1 is MGHDK and CDR2 is SYGVNS. The DNA for the CDR3 is TGTGCCAGCAGACAGAGTCCGAACTACGAGCAGTACTTC. It yields the protein CASRQSPNYEQYF.

V gene TRBV6-1 combines with J gene TRBJ2-7; 8 bases agree with TRBD1. Germline loops: CDR1 MNHNS, CDR2 SASEGT. The V segment lost 6 bases and the J segment 2 bases; nucleotides outside the gene matches: 6. The CDR3 has 14 amino acids. As DNA, the CDR3 is TGTGCCAGCAGCCCTGGACAGGGCGCCTACGAGCAGTACTTC. It specifies CASSPGQGAYEQYF.

This clonotype was picked up many times. The rearrangement links TRBV5-1 to TRBJ2-1; 7 nucleotides match TRBD1. Germline V gives CDR1 SGHRS, CDR2 YFSETQ. J gave up 1 base and V 4 bases, and 8 bases lay outside the gene matches. This CDR3 spans 16 amino acids. The CDR3 bases are TGCGCCAGCAGCCCGGGCGACAGGGAGTCCTACAATGAGCAGTTCTTC. Its protein product is CASSPGDRESYNEQFF.

The rearrangement joins TRBV20-1 to TRBJ2-1; 7 bases map to TRBD2. Germline trimming cut 1 base from V and 2 bases from J; bases unmatched to any gene: 8. Looked up from germline, CDR1 is DFQATT and CDR2 is SNEGSKA (reference sequence). There are 16 residues in the CDR3. The DNA for the CDR3 is TGCAGTGCTAGAGCTAACCTAGCGGAAACCTACAATGAGCAGTTCTTC. The encoded protein is CSARANLAETYNEQFF.

The chain carries TRBV11-1 and TRBJ2-1; D is uncertain. Trimming took off 2 bases at V and 7 bases at J, with 12 bases between the two ends. In germline, CDR1 is SGHAT, CDR2 FQDESV (reference sequence). CDR3 length equals 14 residues. The CDR3 DNA reads TGTGCCAGCAGCTTAAATCCGGGTCGGAATGAGCAGTTCTTC. This codes for CASSLNPGRNEQFF.

This clonotype was seen many times. The chain joins TRBV3-1 to TRBJ2-5; 8 bases are a match to TRBD2. V was clipped by 1 base and J by 5 bases; unmatched bases: 6. CDR1 is LGHDT, CDR2 YNNKEL, per germline (reference sequence). The CDR3 has 15 amino acids. The CDR3 nucleotides are TGTGCCAGCAGCCAAGCACTAGCGGCCAAGGAGACCCAGTACTTC. Its translation: CASSQALAAKETQYF.